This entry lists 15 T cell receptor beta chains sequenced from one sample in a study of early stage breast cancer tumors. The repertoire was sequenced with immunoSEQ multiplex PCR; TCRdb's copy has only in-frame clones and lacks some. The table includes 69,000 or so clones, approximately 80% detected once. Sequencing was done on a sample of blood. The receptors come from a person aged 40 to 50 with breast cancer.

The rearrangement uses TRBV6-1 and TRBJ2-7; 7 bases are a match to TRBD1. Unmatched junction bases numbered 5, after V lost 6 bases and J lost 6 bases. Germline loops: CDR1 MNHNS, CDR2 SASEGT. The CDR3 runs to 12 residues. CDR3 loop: CASRTGTGEQYF. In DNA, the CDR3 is TGTGCCAGCAGGACAGGGACGGGCGAGCAGTACTTC.

CDR3 loop: CASSTEQGGKTEAFF. The CDR3 DNA sequence: TGTGCCAGCAGCACCGAACAGGGGGGAAAGACTGAAGCTTTCTTT. The rearrangement links TRBV6-5 to TRBJ1-1, with 8 bases matching TRBD1. The CDR3 has 15 residues. CDR1 and CDR2 (germline): MNHEY, SVGAGI. V was clipped by 6 bases and J by 5 bases; unmatched bases: 11.

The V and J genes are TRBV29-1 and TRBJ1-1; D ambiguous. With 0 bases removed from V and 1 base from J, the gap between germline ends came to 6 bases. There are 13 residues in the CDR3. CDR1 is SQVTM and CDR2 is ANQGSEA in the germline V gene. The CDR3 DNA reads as TGCAGCGTTGAAGATGGAGGGAACACTGAAGCTTTCTTT. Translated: CSVEDGGNTEAFF.

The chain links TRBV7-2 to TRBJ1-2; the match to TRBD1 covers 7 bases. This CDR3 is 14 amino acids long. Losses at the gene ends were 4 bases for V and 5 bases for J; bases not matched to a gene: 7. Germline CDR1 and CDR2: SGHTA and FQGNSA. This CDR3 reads CASSSYRDSYGYTF. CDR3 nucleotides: TGTGCCAGCAGCTCCTACCGGGACAGTTATGGCTACACCTTC. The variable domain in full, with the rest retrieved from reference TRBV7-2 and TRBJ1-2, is GAGVSQSPSNKVTEKGKDVELRCDPISGHTALYWYRQSLGQGLEFLIYFQGNSAPDKSGLPSDRFSAERTGGSVSTLTIQRTQQEDSAVYLCASSSYRDSYGYTFGSGTRLTVV.

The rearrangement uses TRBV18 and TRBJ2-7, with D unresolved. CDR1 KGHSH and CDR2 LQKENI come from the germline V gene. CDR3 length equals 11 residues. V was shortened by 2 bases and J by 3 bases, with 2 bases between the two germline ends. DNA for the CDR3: TGTGCCAGCTCACCAAACTACGAGCAGTACTTC. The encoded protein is CASSPNYEQYF.

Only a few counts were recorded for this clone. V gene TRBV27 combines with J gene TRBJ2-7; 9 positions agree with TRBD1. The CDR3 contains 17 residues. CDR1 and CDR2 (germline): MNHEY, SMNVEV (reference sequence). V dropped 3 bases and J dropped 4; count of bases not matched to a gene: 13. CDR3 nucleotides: TGTGCCAGCAGTTTGGGGCCGGGACAGGGATTCGTGTACGAGCAGTACTTC. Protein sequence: CASSLGPGQGFVYEQYF.

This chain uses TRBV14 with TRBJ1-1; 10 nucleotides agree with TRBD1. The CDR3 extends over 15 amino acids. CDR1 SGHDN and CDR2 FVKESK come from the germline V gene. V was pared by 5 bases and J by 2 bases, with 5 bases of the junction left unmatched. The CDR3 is CASSGGQGINTEAFF. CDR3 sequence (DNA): TGTGCCAGCAGCGGGGGACAGGGGATAAACACTGAAGCTTTCTTT.

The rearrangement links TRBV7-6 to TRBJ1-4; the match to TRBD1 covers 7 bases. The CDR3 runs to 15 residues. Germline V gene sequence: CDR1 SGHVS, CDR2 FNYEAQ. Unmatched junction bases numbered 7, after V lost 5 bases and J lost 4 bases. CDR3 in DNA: TGTGCCAGCAGCGCCTACGGACAGGATAATGAAAAACTGTTTTTT. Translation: CASSAYGQDNEKLFF.

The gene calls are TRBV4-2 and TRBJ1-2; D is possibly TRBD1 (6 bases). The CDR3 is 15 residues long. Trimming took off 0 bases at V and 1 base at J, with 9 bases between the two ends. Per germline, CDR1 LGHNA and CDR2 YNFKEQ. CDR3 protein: CASSQEPGHNYGYTF. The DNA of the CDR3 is TGTGCCAGCAGCCAAGAACCGGGACATAACTATGGCTACACCTTC.

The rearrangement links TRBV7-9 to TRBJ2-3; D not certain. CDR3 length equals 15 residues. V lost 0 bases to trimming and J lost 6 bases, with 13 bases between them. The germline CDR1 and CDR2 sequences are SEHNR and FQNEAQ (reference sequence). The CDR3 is CASSLAGLFVDTQYF. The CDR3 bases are TGTGCCAGCAGCTTAGCTGGTCTGTTCGTGGATACGCAGTATTTT.

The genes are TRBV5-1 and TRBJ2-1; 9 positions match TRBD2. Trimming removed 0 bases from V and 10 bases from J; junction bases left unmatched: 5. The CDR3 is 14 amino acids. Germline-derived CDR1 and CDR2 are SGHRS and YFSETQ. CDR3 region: CASSLGGRAGEQFF. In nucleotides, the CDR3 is TGCGCCAGCAGCTTGGGCGGGAGGGCCGGAGAGCAGTTCTTC.

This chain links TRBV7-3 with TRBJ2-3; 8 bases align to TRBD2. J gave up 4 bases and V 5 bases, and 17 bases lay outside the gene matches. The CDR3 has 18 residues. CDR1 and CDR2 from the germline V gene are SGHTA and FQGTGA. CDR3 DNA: TGTGCCAGCAGCCCCTCCCCTCGGGGACTAGGAGGCGCAGATACGCAGTATTTT. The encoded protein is CASSPSPRGLGGADTQYF. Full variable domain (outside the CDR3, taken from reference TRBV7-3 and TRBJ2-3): GAGVSQTPSNKVTEKGKYVELRCDPISGHTALYWYRQSLGQGPEFLIYFQGTGAADDSGLPNDRFFAVRPEGSVSTLKIQRTERGDSAVYLCASSPSPRGLGGADTQYFGPGTRLTVL.

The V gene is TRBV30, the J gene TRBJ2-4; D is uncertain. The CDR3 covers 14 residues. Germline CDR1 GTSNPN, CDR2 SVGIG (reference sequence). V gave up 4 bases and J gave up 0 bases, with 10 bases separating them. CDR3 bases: TGTGCCTGGAATGTTGGCTTAGCCAAAAACATTCAGTACTTC. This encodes CAWNVGLAKNIQYF.

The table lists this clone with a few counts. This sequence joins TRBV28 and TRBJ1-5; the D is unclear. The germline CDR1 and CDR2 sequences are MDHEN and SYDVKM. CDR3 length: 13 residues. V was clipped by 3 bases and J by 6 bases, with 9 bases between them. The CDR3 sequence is CASSLFSVQPQHF. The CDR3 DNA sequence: TGTGCCAGCAGTTTGTTTTCGGTTCAGCCCCAGCATTTT.

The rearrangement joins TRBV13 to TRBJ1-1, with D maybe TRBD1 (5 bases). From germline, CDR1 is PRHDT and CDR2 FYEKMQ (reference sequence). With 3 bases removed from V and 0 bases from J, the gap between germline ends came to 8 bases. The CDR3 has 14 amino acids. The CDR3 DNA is TGTGCCAGCAGCTTTACGGGGGTGAACACTGAAGCTTTCTTT. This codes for CASSFTGVNTEAFF.